Below are 23 T cell receptor beta chains sequenced from a single sample in a study of CD8 T cells in Susac syndrome. A quantity of about 0.5 to 1 ug RNA underwent reverse transcription using random hexamers. One entry per CDR3 protein, called by TCRdb with MiXCR from the immunoSEQ multiplex PCR reads. This sample has hundreds of thousands of distinct CDR3 sequences, with 95% to 97% found just once. Sequenced input: CD4+ T cells from PBMCs. These receptors all stem from a human donor with Susac syndrome.

This clonotype was picked up one time. The chain joins TRBV6-6 to TRBJ1-2, with D unresolved. This CDR3 region has 14 residues. V shed 2 bases and J shed 4 bases, with 11 bases lying between them. Germline assignment: CDR1 MNHNY and CDR2 SVGAGI (reference sequence). CDR3 residues: CASSYVRDTYGYTF. DNA of the CDR3: TGTGCCAGCAGTTACGTGCGGGATACCTATGGCTACACCTTC.

The chain couples TRBV20-1 to TRBJ1-5; possibly TRBD1 for D (5 bases). Trimming took 4 bases from V and 0 from J, leaving 7 bases between them. The CDR3 totals 13 residues. Germline assignment: CDR1 DFQATT and CDR2 SNEGSKA (reference sequence). The CDR3 nucleotides read TGCAGTGCTATGGGGGATAGCAATCAGCCCCAGCATTTT. It translates to CSAMGDSNQPQHF.

The chain carries TRBV30 and TRBJ1-1, with D maybe TRBD1 (5 bases). This CDR3 is 12 amino acids long. V lost 3 bases to trimming and J lost 11 bases, with 16 bases between them. Germline V CDR1 and CDR2: GTSNPN, SVGIG (reference sequence). CDR3 nucleotide sequence: TGTGCCTGGAGCCCCGGGGCCCCTGGGGCTTTCTTT. This gives the protein CAWSPGAPGAFF.

With regard to this clonotype: Compared with germline, one end of the junction differs, possibly owing to a read error. The chain links TRBV4-1 to TRBJ2-1; D uncertain. This CDR3 spans 15 amino acids. Germline CDR1 reads MGHRA; CDR2 reads YSYEKL. Here the CDR3 DNA reads TGTGCCAGCAGCCAAGAGGCGAGCTCCTACAATGAGCAGTTCTTC. It specifies CASSQEASSYNEQFF.

The chain has TRBV7-9 and TRBJ1-5, with a tentative D call TRBD1 (5 bases). Germline-derived CDR1 and CDR2 are SEHNR and FQNEAQ (reference sequence). The CDR3 has 15 residues. Trimming removed 7 bases from V and 0 bases from J, with 13 bases in between. Here the CDR3 reads CASTKDGGSNQPQHF. The CDR3 nucleotides are TGTGCCAGCACTAAAGATGGGGGTAGCAATCAGCCCCAGCATTTT. Combining the CDR3 with reference TRBV7-9 and TRBJ1-5 gives the whole variable domain DTGVSQNPRHKITKRGQNVTFRCDPISEHNRLYWYRQTLGQGPEFLTYFQNEAQLEKSRLLSDRFSAERPKGSFSTLEIQRTEQGDSAMYLCASTKDGGSNQPQHFGDGTRLSIL.

CDR3 residues: CASSAYGSYNEQFF. The CDR3 nucleotides are TGTGCCAGCAGCGCCTACGGTTCTTACAATGAGCAGTTCTTC. This sequence joins TRBV9 and TRBJ2-1; unclear D gene. The germline CDR1 and CDR2 sequences are SGDLS and YYNGEE. The germline V and J ends were trimmed by 3 bases and 4 bases, with 11 bases remaining between them. The CDR3 loop spans 14 amino acids.

The rearrangement links TRBV15 to TRBJ2-5; 11 bases map to TRBD2. Germline lookup yields CDR1 LNHNV and CDR2 YYDKDF (reference sequence). Germline trimming cut 5 bases from V and 4 bases from J; bases unmatched to any gene: 9. This CDR3 has 16 residues. The CDR3 region is CATSWGSGRARETQYF. The CDR3 nucleotides read TGTGCCACCAGCTGGGGTAGCGGGAGGGCCAGAGAGACCCAGTACTTC.

This clonotype was recorded only once. The chain couples TRBV29-1 to TRBJ2-7; TRBD2 agrees at 7 bases. J lost 1 base, V lost 2 bases, and 2 bases had no gene match. The CDR3 length is 13 residues. CDR1 is SQVTM and CDR2 is ANQGSEA in the germline V gene. The CDR3 sequence is CSVELAVSYEQYF. The DNA of the CDR3 is TGCAGCGTTGAACTAGCGGTATCCTACGAGCAGTACTTC.

The J gene is TRBJ2-1, the V gene TRBV30; perhaps TRBD1 as D (6 bases). The CDR3 contains 9 residues. Germline-derived CDR1 and CDR2 are GTSNPN and SVGIG (reference sequence). The V end lost 6 bases, the J end lost 12 bases, and 9 bases lay between the germline ends. The CDR3 coding sequence is TGTGCCTGTGGGGGCAGGCAGTTCTTC. Its translation is CACGGRQFF.

V is TRBV3-1 and J is TRBJ1-1; weak D call: TRBD1 (5 bases). Germline-derived CDR1 and CDR2 are LGHDT and YNNKEL (reference sequence). The CDR3 has 15 residues. V lost 0 bases, J lost 9 bases, and 17 bases lay in between. Here the CDR3 reads CASSQESGTASQAFF. CDR3 nucleotides: TGTGCCAGCAGCCAAGAATCCGGGACGGCCAGCCAAGCTTTCTTT.

This rearrangement joins TRBV20-1 to TRBJ2-1; perhaps D is TRBD1 or TRBD2 (5 bases each). V was shortened by 0 bases and J by 0 bases, with 9 bases between the two germline ends. Germline-derived CDR1 and CDR2 are DFQATT and SNEGSKA (reference sequence). This CDR3 region has 15 residues. In nucleotides, the CDR3 is TGCAGTGCTAGAGATCCGGGGCGCTCCTACAATGAGCAGTTCTTC. Amino acid sequence: CSARDPGRSYNEQFF.

DNA for the CDR3: TGTGCCAGCAGTTCATGGACGGGACAAGAGACCCAGTACTTC. Encoded protein: CASSSWTGQETQYF. V is TRBV28 and J is TRBJ2-5; a possible D gene is TRBD2 (5 bases). V gave up 4 bases and J gave up 2 bases, with 11 bases separating them. This CDR3 is 14 amino acids long. CDR1 and CDR2 (germline): MDHEN, SYDVKM.

V usage is TRBV12-3 or TRBV12-4 and J usage is TRBJ1-1, with D unresolved. CDR3 length: 14 residues. Trimming left V 7 bases short and J 1 base short, with 13 bases between. The CDR3 loop is CASTLRHQNTEAFF. CDR3 coding DNA: TGTGCCAGCACCCTCCGACACCAGAACACTGAAGCTTTCTTT.

V is TRBV11-2 and J is TRBJ2-7; D is ambiguous. The CDR3 is made up of 12 amino acids. Trimming removed 7 bases from V and 2 bases from J, with 9 bases in between. In germline, CDR1 is SGHAT, CDR2 FQNNGV. For the CDR3, the DNA is TGTGCCAGCACCTCCAATCCCTACGAGCAGTACTTC. It encodes CASTSNPYEQYF.

The rearrangement links TRBV5-4 to TRBJ2-1; D might be TRBD2 (6 bases). CDR3 length equals 17 residues. V shed 0 bases and J shed 4 bases, with 17 bases lying between them. Germline-derived CDR1 and CDR2 are SGHNT and YYREEE (reference sequence). For the CDR3, the DNA is TGTGCCAGCAGCTTGGCCTTCGGGAGTGCGGAATACAATGAGCAGTTCTTC. It translates to CASSLAFGSAEYNEQFF. Looking up the rest from reference TRBV5-4 and TRBJ2-1 gives the full variable domain: ETGVTQSPTHLIKTRGQQVTLRCSSQSGHNTVSWYQQALGQGPQFIFQYYREEENGRGNFPPRFSGLQFPNYSSELNVNALELDDSALYLCASSLAFGSAEYNEQFFGPGTRLTVL.

The chain carries TRBV12-3 or TRBV12-4 and TRBJ1-5; 7 nucleotides match TRBD1. There are 15 residues in the CDR3. J lost 4 bases, V lost 6 bases, and 9 bases had no gene match. CDR3 sequence: CASSSTGTANQPQHF. The CDR3 DNA follows: TGTGCCAGCAGCTCCACCGGGACAGCAAATCAGCCCCAGCATTTT.

The chain joins TRBV10-3 to TRBJ1-4; no reliable D call. V lost 10 bases to trimming and J lost 4 bases, with 13 bases between them. This CDR3 has 13 residues. Germline CDR1 is ENHRY and CDR2 is SYGVKD. The CDR3, as DNA: TGTGCCACACAACCAACAGATAATGAAAAACTGTTTTTT. Translated: CATQPTDNEKLFF.

The chain is built from TRBV10-3 and TRBJ2-5; D call uncertain. The V gene's germline CDR1 is ENHRY and CDR2 SYGVKD. CDR3 length: 17 residues. Between the trimmed V and J ends, which lost 3 bases and 5 bases, there was a span of 22 bases. The DNA of the CDR3 is TGTGCCATCAGTGACGGTATGGTCGGCCTCACGGAGGAGACCCAGTACTTC. Translation gives CAISDGMVGLTEETQYF.

CDR3 DNA: TGCGCCAGCAGCTTGGACGCCGGGACAGGGAGGGAGCAGTACTTC. Translation gives CASSLDAGTGREQYF. The chain recombines TRBV5-1 with TRBJ2-7; 9 bases fit TRBD1. The J segment lost 7 bases and the V segment lost 0 bases, leaving 8 bases of the junction unmatched. Germline V lookup: CDR1 SGHRS, CDR2 YFSETQ. This CDR3 has 15 amino acids. Combining the CDR3 with reference TRBV5-1 and TRBJ2-7 gives the whole variable domain KAGVTQTPRYLIKTRGQQVTLSCSPISGHRSVSWYQQTPGQGLQFLFEYFSETQRNKGNFPGRFSGRQFSNSRSEMNVSTLELGDSALYLCASSLDAGTGREQYFGPGTRLTVT.

The CDR3 DNA follows: TGTGCCAGTAGTATAGACGGAATCTATGGCTACACCTTC. Translated, it gives CASSIDGIYGYTF. V gene TRBV19 combines with J gene TRBJ1-2; no firm D call. The V end was cut by 0 bases, the J end by 4 bases, with 6 bases between. Germline-derived CDR1 and CDR2 are LNHDA and SQIVND (reference sequence). The CDR3 contains 13 residues.

J is TRBJ1-2 and V is TRBV20-1; TRBD1 agrees at 8 bases. The CDR3 contains 13 residues. V shed 4 bases and J 6 bases; nucleotides not matched to a gene: 7. The V gene's germline CDR1 is DFQATT and CDR2 SNEGSKA (reference sequence). CDR3 coding DNA: TGCAGTGCTACATCGGACAGGGACGATGGCTACACCTTC. As protein: CSATSDRDDGYTF.

This rearrangement joins TRBV4-1 to TRBJ2-2; 9 nucleotides agree with TRBD1. V lost 2 bases, J lost 0 bases, and 7 bases stayed unmatched. The CDR3 extends over 18 amino acids. Per the germline V gene, CDR1 is MGHRA and CDR2 is YSYEKL. The CDR3 bases are TGCGCCAGCAGCCAAAGGGGTGGGGACAGGGCGAACACCGGGGAGCTGTTTTTT. This translates into CASSQRGGDRANTGELFF.

This chain uses TRBV30 with TRBJ2-5, with no clear D. V shed 5 bases and J shed 6 bases, with 13 bases lying between them. The CDR3 runs 12 residues. Germline-derived CDR1 and CDR2 are GTSNPN and SVGIG (reference sequence). CDR3 sequence: CAWLHQSQTQYF. For the CDR3, the DNA is TGTGCCTGGCTCCACCAAAGCCAGACCCAGTACTTC.